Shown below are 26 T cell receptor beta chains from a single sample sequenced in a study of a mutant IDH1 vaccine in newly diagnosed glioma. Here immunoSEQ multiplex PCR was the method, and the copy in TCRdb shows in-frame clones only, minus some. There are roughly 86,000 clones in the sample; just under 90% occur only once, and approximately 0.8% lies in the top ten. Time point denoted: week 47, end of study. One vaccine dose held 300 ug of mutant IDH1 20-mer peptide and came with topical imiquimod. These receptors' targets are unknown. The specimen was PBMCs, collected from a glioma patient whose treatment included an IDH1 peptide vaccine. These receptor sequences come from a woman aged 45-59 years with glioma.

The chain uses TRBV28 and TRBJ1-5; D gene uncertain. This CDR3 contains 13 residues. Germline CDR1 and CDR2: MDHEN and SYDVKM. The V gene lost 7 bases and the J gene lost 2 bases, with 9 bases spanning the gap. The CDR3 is CASMGFGNQPQHF. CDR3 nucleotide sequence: TGTGCCAGCATGGGTTTTGGCAATCAGCCCCAGCATTTT.

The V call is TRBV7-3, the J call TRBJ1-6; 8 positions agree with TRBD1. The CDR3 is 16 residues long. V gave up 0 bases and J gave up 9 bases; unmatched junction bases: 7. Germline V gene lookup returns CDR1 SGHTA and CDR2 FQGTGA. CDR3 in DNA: TGTGCCAGCAGCTTAACGGGAGACAGGGGCGGTTCACCCCTCCACTTT. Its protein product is CASSLTGDRGGSPLHF.

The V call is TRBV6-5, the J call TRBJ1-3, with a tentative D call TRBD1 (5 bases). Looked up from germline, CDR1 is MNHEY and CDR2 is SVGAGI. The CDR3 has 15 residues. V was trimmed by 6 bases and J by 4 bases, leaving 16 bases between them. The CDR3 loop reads CASRPFDRGGNTIYF. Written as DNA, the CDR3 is TGTGCCAGCAGACCCTTCGACAGAGGGGGAAACACCATATATTTT.

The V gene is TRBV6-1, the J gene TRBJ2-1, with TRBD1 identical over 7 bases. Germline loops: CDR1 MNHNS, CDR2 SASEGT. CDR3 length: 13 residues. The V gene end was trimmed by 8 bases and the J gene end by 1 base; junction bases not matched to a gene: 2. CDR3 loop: CASRDSSYNEQFF. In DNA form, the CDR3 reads TGTGCCAGCCGGGACAGTTCCTACAATGAGCAGTTCTTC.

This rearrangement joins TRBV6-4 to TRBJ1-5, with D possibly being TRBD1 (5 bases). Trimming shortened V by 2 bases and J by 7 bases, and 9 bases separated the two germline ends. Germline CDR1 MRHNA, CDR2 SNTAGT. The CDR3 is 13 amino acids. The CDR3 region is CASSDAAGQPQHF. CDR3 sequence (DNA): TGTGCCAGCAGTGACGCCGCAGGGCAGCCCCAGCATTTT.

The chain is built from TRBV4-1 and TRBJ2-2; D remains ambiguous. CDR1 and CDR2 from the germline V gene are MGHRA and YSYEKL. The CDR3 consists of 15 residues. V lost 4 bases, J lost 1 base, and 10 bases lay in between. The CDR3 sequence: CASSPGLLNTGELFF. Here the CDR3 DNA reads TGCGCCAGCAGCCCCGGGCTTTTGAACACCGGGGAGCTGTTTTTT.

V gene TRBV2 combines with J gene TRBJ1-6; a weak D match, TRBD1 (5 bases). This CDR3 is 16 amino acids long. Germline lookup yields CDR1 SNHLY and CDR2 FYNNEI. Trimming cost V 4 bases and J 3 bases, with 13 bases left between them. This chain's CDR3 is CASSVTGGGYNSPLHF. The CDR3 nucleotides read TGTGCCAGCAGTGTTACAGGTGGTGGCTATAATTCACCCCTCCACTTT.

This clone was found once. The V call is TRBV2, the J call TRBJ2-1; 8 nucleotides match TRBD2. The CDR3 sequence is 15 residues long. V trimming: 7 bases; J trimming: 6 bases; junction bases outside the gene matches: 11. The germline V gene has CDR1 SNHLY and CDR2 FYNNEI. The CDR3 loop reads CASTSRAGGGNEQFF. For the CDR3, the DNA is TGTGCCAGCACCTCCCGGGCGGGGGGTGGCAATGAGCAGTTCTTC.

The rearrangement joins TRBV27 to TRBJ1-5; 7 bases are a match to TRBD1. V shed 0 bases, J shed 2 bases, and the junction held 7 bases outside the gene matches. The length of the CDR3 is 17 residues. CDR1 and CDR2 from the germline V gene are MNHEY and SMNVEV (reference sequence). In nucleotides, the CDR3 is TGTGCCAGCAGTTTATCCCACCACAGGGGAGGCAATCAGCCCCAGCATTTT. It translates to CASSLSHHRGGNQPQHF.

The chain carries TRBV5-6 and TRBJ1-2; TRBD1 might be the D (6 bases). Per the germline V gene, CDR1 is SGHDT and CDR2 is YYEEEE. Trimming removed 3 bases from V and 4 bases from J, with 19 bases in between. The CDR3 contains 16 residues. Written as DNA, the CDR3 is TGTGCCAGCAGCTCTCAAGGGCAGGGGCTAACCTATGGCTACACCTTC. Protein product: CASSSQGQGLTYGYTF.

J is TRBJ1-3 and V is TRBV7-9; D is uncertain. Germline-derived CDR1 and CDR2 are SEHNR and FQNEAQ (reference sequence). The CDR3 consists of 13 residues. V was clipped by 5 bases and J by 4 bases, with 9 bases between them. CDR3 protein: CASSLDGGNTIYF. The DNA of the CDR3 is TGTGCCAGCAGCCTTGACGGAGGAAACACCATATATTTT.

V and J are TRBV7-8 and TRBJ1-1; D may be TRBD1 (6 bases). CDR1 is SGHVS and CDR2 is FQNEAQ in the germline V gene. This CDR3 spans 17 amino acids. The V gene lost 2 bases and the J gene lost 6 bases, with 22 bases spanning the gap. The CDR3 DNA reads TGTGCCAGCAGCTTAATAGCACAGGGTGGAGGGCGAGCTGAAGCTTTCTTT. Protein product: CASSLIAQGGGRAEAFF.

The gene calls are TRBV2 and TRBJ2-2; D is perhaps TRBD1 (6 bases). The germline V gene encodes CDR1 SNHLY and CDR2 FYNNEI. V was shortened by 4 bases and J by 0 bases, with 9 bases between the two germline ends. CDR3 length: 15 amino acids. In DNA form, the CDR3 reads TGTGCCAGCAGTGCGGGACATACGAACACCGGGGAGCTGTTTTTT. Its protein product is CASSAGHTNTGELFF.

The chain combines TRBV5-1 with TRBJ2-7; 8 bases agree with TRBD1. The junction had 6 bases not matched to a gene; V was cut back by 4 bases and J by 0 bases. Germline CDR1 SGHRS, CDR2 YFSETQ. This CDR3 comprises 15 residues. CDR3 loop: CASSLGQESSYEQYF. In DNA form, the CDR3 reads TGCGCCAGCAGCCTGGGACAGGAGAGCTCCTACGAGCAGTACTTC.

The CDR3 region has the DNA TGTGCCAGCAGCAGAGGACAGGAGAATTCACCCCTCCACTTT. Its translation: CASSRGQENSPLHF. This sequence joins TRBV6-5 and TRBJ1-6; 7 bases are shared with TRBD1. The CDR3 is made up of 14 amino acids. Losses at the gene ends were 6 bases for V and 7 bases for J; bases not matched to a gene: 6. Germline CDR1 MNHEY, CDR2 SVGAGI.

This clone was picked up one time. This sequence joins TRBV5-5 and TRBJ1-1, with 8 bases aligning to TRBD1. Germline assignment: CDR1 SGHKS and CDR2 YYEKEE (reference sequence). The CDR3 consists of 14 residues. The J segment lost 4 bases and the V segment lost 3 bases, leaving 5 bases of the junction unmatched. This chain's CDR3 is CASSWGTGTTEAFF. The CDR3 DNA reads TGTGCCAGCAGCTGGGGGACAGGAACCACTGAAGCTTTCTTT.

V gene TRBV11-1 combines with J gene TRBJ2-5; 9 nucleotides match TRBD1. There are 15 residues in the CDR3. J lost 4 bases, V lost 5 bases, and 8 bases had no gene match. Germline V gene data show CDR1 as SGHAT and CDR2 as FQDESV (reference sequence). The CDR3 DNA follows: TGTGCCAGCAGCCAGACCGGGACAGGGAGAGAGACCCAGTACTTC. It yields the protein CASSQTGTGRETQYF.

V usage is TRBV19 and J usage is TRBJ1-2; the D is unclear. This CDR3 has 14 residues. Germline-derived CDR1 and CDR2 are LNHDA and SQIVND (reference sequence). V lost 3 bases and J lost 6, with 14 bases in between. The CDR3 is CASSISGSTHGYTF. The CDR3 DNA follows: TGTGCCAGTAGTATTTCCGGGTCTACCCATGGCTACACCTTC. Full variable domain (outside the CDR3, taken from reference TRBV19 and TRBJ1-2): DGGITQSPKYLFRKEGQNVTLSCEQNLNHDAMYWYRQDPGQGLRLIYYSQIVNDFQKGDIAEGYSVSREKKESFPLTVTSAQKNPTAFYLCASSISGSTHGYTFGSGTRLTVV.

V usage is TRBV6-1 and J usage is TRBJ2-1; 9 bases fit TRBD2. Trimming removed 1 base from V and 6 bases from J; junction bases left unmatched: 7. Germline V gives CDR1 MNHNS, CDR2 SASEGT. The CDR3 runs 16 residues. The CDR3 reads CASSEEAAGGGNEQFF. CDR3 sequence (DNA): TGTGCCAGCAGTGAAGAGGCGGCGGGAGGGGGCAATGAGCAGTTCTTC.

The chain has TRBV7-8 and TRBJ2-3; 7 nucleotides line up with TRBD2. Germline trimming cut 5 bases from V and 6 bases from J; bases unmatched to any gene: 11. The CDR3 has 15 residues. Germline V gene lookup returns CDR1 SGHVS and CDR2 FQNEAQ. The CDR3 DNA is TGTGCCAGCAGCGTCCAGCGGGTGGGAGGGGATACGCAGTATTTT. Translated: CASSVQRVGGDTQYF.

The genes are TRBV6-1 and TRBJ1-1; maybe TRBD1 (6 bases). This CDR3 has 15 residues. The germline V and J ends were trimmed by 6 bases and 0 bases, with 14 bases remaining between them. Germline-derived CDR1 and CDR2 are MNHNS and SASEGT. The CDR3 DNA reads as TGTGCCAGCAGCCACCAGGGGCACCTGAACACTGAAGCTTTCTTT. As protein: CASSHQGHLNTEAFF.

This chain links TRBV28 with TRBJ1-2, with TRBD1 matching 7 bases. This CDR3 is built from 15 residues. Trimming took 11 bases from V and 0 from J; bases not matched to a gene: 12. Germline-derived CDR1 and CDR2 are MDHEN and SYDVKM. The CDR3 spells CAGPDRATANYGYTF. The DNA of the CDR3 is TGTGCCGGACCCGACAGGGCTACCGCTAACTATGGCTACACCTTC.

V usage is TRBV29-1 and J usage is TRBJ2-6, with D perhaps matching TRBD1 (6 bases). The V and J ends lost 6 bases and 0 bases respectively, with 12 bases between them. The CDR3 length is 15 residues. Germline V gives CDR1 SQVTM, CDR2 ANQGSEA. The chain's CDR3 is CSVKTGSSGANVLTF. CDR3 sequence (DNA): TGCAGCGTGAAGACAGGAAGCTCTGGGGCCAACGTCCTGACTTTC.

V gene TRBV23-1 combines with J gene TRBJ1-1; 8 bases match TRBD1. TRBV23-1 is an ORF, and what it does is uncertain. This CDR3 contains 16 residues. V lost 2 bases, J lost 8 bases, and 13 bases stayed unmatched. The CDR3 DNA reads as TGCGCCAGCAGTCAACGGACAGGGTGCGGTCCTTCGGAAGCTTTCTTT. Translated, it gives CASSQRTGCGPSEAFF.

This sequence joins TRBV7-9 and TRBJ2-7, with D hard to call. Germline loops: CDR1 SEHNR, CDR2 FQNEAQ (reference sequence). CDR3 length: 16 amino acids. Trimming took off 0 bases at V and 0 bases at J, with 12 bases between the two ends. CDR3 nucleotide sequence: TGTGCCAGCAGCTTAGCCGGCCAGGTGGGCTCCTACGAGCAGTACTTC. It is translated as CASSLAGQVGSYEQYF.

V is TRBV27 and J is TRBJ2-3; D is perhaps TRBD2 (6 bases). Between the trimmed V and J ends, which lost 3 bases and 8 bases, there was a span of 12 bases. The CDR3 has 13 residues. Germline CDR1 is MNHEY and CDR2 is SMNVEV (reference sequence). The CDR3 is CASSFRDLGTQYF. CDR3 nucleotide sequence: TGTGCCAGCAGTTTCCGGGACTTGGGTACGCAGTATTTT.